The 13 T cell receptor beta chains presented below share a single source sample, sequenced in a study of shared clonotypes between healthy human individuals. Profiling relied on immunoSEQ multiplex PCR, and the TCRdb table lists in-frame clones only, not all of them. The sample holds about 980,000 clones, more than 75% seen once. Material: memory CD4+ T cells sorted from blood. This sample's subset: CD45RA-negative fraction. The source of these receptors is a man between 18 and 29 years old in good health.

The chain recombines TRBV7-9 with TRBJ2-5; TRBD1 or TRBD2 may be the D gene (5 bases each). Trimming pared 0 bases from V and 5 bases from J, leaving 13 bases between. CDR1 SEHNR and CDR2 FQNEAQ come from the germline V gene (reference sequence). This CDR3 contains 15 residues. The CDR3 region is CASSLAAGGTETQYF. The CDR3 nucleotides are TGTGCCAGCAGCTTAGCGGCTGGGGGAACGGAGACCCAGTACTTC. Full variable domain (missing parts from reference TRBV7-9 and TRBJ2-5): DTGVSQNPRHKITKRGQNVTFRCDPISEHNRLYWYRQTLGQGPEFLTYFQNEAQLEKSRLLSDRFSAERPKGSFSTLEIQRTEQGDSAMYLCASSLAAGGTETQYFGPGTRLLVL.

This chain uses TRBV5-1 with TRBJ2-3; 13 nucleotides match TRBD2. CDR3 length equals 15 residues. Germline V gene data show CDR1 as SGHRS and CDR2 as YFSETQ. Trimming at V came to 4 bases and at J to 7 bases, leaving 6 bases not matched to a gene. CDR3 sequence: CASSPGTSGIHTQYF. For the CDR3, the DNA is TGCGCCAGCAGCCCGGGGACTAGCGGGATTCATACGCAGTATTTT. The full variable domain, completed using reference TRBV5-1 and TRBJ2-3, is KAGVTQTPRYLIKTRGQQVTLSCSPISGHRSVSWYQQTPGQGLQFLFEYFSETQRNKGNFPGRFSGRQFSNSRSEMNVSTLELGDSALYLCASSPGTSGIHTQYFGPGTRLTVL.

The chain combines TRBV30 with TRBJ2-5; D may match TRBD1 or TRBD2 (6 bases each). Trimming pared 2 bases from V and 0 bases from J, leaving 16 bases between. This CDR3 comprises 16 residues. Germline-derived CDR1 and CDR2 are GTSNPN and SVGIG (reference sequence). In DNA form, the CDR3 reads TGTGCCTGGAGTAAACCCGGGGGCCAGTACCAAGAGACCCAGTACTTC. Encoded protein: CAWSKPGGQYQETQYF.

The CDR3 region has the DNA TGCGCCAGCAGCCTGGAATTGGGGGGTAAGGGCTACACCTTC. Protein: CASSLELGGKGYTF. The chain combines TRBV5-1 with TRBJ1-2; tentatively, D is TRBD1 (5 bases). This CDR3 has 14 residues. The V gene lost 4 bases and the J gene lost 8 bases, with 18 bases spanning the gap. From germline, CDR1 is SGHRS and CDR2 YFSETQ.

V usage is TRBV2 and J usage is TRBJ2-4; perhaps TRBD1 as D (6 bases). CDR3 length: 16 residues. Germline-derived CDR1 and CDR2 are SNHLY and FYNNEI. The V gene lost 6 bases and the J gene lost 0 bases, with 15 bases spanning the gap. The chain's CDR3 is CASSRTDPLAKNIQYF. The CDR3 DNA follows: TGTGCCAGCAGCCGGACAGACCCACTAGCCAAAAACATTCAGTACTTC.

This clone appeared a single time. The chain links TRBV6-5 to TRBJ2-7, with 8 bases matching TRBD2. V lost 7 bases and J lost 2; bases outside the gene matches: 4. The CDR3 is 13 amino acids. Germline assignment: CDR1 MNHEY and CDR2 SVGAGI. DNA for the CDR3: TGTGCCAGCACCCGACTAGCGCCCTACGAGCAGTACTTC. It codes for CASTRLAPYEQYF.

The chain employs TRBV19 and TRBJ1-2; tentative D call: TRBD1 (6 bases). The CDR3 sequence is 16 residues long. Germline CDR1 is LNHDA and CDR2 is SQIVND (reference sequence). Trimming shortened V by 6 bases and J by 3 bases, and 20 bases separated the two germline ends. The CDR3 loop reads CASRRDGQSRDYGYTF. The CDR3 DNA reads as TGTGCCAGTAGACGGGATGGACAGTCACGGGACTATGGCTACACCTTC. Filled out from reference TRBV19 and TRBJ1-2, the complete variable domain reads DGGITQSPKYLFRKEGQNVTLSCEQNLNHDAMYWYRQDPGQGLRLIYYSQIVNDFQKGDIAEGYSVSREKKESFPLTVTSAQKNPTAFYLCASRRDGQSRDYGYTFGSGTRLTVV.

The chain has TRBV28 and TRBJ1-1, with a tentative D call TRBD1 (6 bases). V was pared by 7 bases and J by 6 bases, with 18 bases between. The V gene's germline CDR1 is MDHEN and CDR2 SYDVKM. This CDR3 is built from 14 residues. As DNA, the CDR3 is TGTGCCAGCATTCGGTACAGGGTGTTTGCTGAAGCTTTCTTT. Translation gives CASIRYRVFAEAFF.

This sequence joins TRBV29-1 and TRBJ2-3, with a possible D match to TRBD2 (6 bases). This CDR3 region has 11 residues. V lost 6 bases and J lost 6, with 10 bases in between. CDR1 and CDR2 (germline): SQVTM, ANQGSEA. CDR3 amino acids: CSVRGSDTQYF. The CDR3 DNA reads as TGCAGCGTACGGGGGTCGGATACGCAGTATTTT.

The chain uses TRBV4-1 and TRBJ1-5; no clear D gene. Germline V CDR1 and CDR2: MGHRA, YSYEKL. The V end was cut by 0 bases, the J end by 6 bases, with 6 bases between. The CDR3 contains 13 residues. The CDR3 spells CASSQDGRQPQHF. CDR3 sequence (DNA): TGCGCCAGCAGCCAAGACGGGCGTCAGCCCCAGCATTTT.

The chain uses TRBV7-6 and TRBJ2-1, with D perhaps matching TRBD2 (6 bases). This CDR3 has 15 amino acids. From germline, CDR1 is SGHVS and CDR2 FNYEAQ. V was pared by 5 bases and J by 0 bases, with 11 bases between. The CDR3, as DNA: TGTGCCAGCAGCCCGACTAGAAGCTCCTACAATGAGCAGTTCTTC. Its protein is CASSPTRSSYNEQFF.

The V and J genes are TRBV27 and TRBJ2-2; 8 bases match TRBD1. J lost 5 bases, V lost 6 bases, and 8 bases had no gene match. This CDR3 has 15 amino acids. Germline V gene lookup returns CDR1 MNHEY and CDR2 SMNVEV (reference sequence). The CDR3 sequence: CASRQDRGRTGELFF. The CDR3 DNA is TGTGCCAGCAGACAAGACAGGGGAAGAACCGGGGAGCTGTTTTTT.

The CDR3 DNA reads TGTGCCAGCAGCTACGACAGGGCCGTCACTGAAGCTTTCTTT. Encoded protein: CASSYDRAVTEAFF. The gene calls are TRBV7-9 and TRBJ1-1, with 7 bases that match TRBD1. The V gene end was trimmed by 4 bases and the J gene end by 4 bases; junction bases not matched to a gene: 6. Germline CDR1 and CDR2: SEHNR and FQNEAQ (reference sequence). The CDR3 covers 14 residues.